This T cell receptor beta chain is from a study of CD8 T cells in Susac syndrome. The count of this clonotype is one. In germline, CDR1 is SQVTM, CDR2 ANQGSEA. CDR3 length: 14 amino acids. V dropped 6 bases and J dropped 5; count of bases not matched to a gene: 6. A quantity of about 0.45 to 1 ug RNA underwent reverse transcription using random hexamers. TCRdb fed the immunoSEQ multiplex PCR reads into MiXCR, producing one record per CDR3 protein. The table lists 250,000 to 350,000 distinct CDR3 sequences, under 95% of them singletons, with less than 0.08% in the top ten. Relapsing-remitting disease, either stable or active, was present in the multiple sclerosis controls, who were treatment-naive patients. Negative isolation was used for CD8+ and CD4+ T cells, and FACS enrichment was applied to TEMRA cells.

This rearrangement joins TRBV29-1 to TRBJ2-1; 11 bases map to TRBD1. The sequence derives from a human donor with multiple sclerosis. The sequencing input was CD4+ T cells from PBMCs. CDR3 in amino acids: CSVRTGGWDNEQFF. The CDR3 nucleotides read TGCAGCGTAAGGACAGGGGGCTGGGACAATGAGCAGTTCTTC.